These 26 T cell receptor beta chains originate from one sample sequenced in a study of Ad26.COV2.S vaccination and SARS-CoV-2 variants (dated by TCRdb to about 2021). Libraries were built with the immunoSEQ multiplex PCR assay. The clones in this table, taken by TCRdb from immuneACCESS, are in-frame only. Not every clone is retained; where verified, under half of the shortfall comes from an unresolved V gene, and the cause of the rest is unknown. In this sample the table shows approximately 420,000 clones, roughly nine tenths of which occur a single time. Of the sample, 3.5% falls within the top ten clones. Interpreted using the paper, the treatment or condition label stands for: around 19 received Ad26.COV2.S at low or high dose, single or two shots; 5 received placebo; per-sample allocation not given. Repertoires of vaccine and placebo recipients were sequenced from samples taken on day 63 after the first injection.

This material consisted of peripheral blood, taken in a trial of Ad26.COV2.S vaccine versus placebo. The receptors stem from a person aged 18 to 59 who received the Ad26.COV2.S COVID-19 vaccine or a placebo.

CDR3 in DNA: TGTGCCAGCTCATCCGGACAGGGGCCGGTCGAAAAACTGTTTTTT. This codes for CASSSGQGPVEKLFF. V is TRBV18 and J is TRBJ1-4; TRBD1 matches at 9 bases. The V segment lost 5 bases and the J segment 8 bases; nucleotides outside the gene matches: 9. This CDR3 region has 15 residues. The germline V gene encodes CDR1 KGHSH and CDR2 LQKENI. Combining the CDR3 with reference TRBV18 and TRBJ1-4 gives the whole variable domain NAGVMQNPRHLVRRRGQEARLRCSPMKGHSHVYWYRQLPEEGLKFMVYLQKENIIDESGMPKERFSAEFPKEGPSILRIQQVVRGDSAAYFCASSSGQGPVEKLFFGSGTQLSVL.

CDR3: CASSGQGSNEKLFF. CDR3 sequence (DNA): TGCGCCAGCAGCGGACAGGGGAGTAATGAAAAACTGTTTTTT. V gene TRBV5-1 combines with J gene TRBJ1-4; 9 bases align to TRBD1. From germline, CDR1 is SGHRS and CDR2 YFSETQ. The CDR3 sequence is 14 residues long. V shed 4 bases and J 4 bases; nucleotides not matched to a gene: 2.

This chain connects TRBV9 to TRBJ1-3; D gene unclear. Trimming left V 0 bases short and J 0 bases short, with 16 bases between. The CDR3 has 18 residues. CDR1 and CDR2 (germline): SGDLS, YYNGEE. DNA for the CDR3: TGTGCCAGCAGCGTAGCTAGTGGGAGTTCGAGCTCTGGAAACACCATATATTTT. It encodes CASSVASGSSSSGNTIYF.

V and J are TRBV7-9 and TRBJ2-3; D remains ambiguous. Germline CDR1 reads SEHNR; CDR2 reads FQNEAQ (reference sequence). There are 14 residues in the CDR3. The V end lost 5 bases, the J end lost 6 bases, and 15 bases lay between the germline ends. In DNA, the CDR3 is TGTGCCAGCAGCAATACCCCTCCGACGGATACGCAGTATTTT. This codes for CASSNTPPTDTQYF.

V and J are TRBV11-2 and TRBJ2-2; D unclear. The CDR3 totals 13 residues. Germline loops: CDR1 SGHAT, CDR2 FQNNGV. The V end was cut by 0 bases, the J end by 6 bases, with 5 bases between. CDR3 bases: TGTGCCAGCAGCTTAGATCTTCCCGGGGAGCTGTTTTTT. Amino acid sequence: CASSLDLPGELFF.

The chain couples TRBV7-2 to TRBJ2-7; 7 bases are shared with TRBD1. The germline gives CDR1 SGHTA, CDR2 FQGNSA. The CDR3 covers 17 residues. V trimming: 4 bases; J trimming: 3 bases; junction bases outside the gene matches: 15. CDR3 DNA sequence: TGTGCCAGCAGCTCGCGGATGAAAGGACAGGTTGTCTACGAGCAGTACTTC. Encoded protein: CASSSRMKGQVVYEQYF.

The genes are TRBV2 and TRBJ2-1, with 11 nucleotides matching TRBD1. The CDR3 is made up of 14 amino acids. After removal of 7 bases from V and 6 bases from J, the junction contained 5 bases not matched to a gene. Germline V lookup: CDR1 SNHLY, CDR2 FYNNEI. The CDR3 is CASKGQGASNEQFF. The CDR3 region has the DNA TGTGCCAGCAAAGGACAGGGGGCATCCAATGAGCAGTTCTTC. Complete variable domain (other parts from reference TRBV2 and TRBJ2-1): EPEVTQTPSHQVTQMGQEVILRCVPISNHLYFYWYRQILGQKVEFLVSFYNNEISEKSEIFDDQFSVERPDGSNFTLKIRSTKLEDSAMYFCASKGQGASNEQFFGPGTRLTVL.

The chain carries TRBV4-1 and TRBJ2-5, with D perhaps given as TRBD1 or TRBD2 (6 bases each). Trimming stripped 4 bases from V and 5 bases from J, with 11 bases between. CDR1 MGHRA and CDR2 YSYEKL come from the germline V gene. CDR3 length: 13 residues. Written as DNA, the CDR3 is TGCGCCAGCAGCCTCCTAGGGGGGGAGACCCAGTACTTC. Translating gives CASSLLGGETQYF.

This chain connects TRBV2 to TRBJ2-3; 10 nucleotides align to TRBD2. This CDR3 spans 15 amino acids. Trimming cost V 6 bases and J 4 bases; bases outside gene matches: 7. The V gene's germline CDR1 is SNHLY and CDR2 FYNNEI. CDR3 nucleotide sequence: TGTGCCAGCAGATGGATAGCGGGGGGATCAGATACGCAGTATTTT. Translation: CASRWIAGGSDTQYF.

The V gene is TRBV18, the J gene TRBJ2-5; D gene uncertain. Trimming pared 0 bases from V and 0 bases from J, leaving 5 bases between. The CDR3 consists of 14 residues. Germline V lookup: CDR1 KGHSH, CDR2 LQKENI. The CDR3 sequence is CASSPPWDQETQYF. In nucleotides, the CDR3 is TGTGCCAGCTCACCACCGTGGGACCAAGAGACCCAGTACTTC.

A single count supports this clone. This rearrangement joins TRBV2 to TRBJ1-2, with 7 bases lining up with TRBD1. Germline V gives CDR1 SNHLY, CDR2 FYNNEI. V shed 8 bases, J shed 4 bases, and the junction held 4 bases outside the gene matches. This CDR3 is 12 amino acids long. The CDR3 nucleotides are TGTGCCAGCCGACAGGGTACCTATGGCTACACCTTC. This gives the protein CASRQGTYGYTF.

The rearrangement uses TRBV7-9 and TRBJ1-2, with TRBD1 as a possible D gene (5 bases). V was shortened by 8 bases and J by 8 bases, with 15 bases between the two germline ends. CDR1 is SEHNR, CDR2 FQNEAQ, per germline (reference sequence). The CDR3 is made up of 12 amino acids. The CDR3 protein is CASRGLEEGYTF. The CDR3, as DNA: TGTGCCAGCCGGGGACTGGAGGAAGGCTACACCTTC.

The chain employs TRBV3-1 (or the pseudogene TRBV3-2) and TRBJ2-7, with D tentatively TRBD2 (7 bases). The CDR3 sequence is 15 residues long. Germline CDR1 reads LGHDT; CDR2 reads YNNKEL (reference sequence). Trimming pared 1 base from V and 7 bases from J, leaving 17 bases between. The CDR3 sequence: CASSQGPRGAWEQYF. The CDR3 region has the DNA TGTGCCAGCAGCCAAGGCCCCCGGGGGGCCTGGGAGCAGTACTTC.

As DNA, the CDR3 is TGTGCCTGGACGCTGCGGGATAAGACTGAAGCTTTCTTT. Translating gives CAWTLRDKTEAFF. The V gene is TRBV30, the J gene TRBJ1-1, with D unclear. The V and J ends lost 4 bases and 5 bases respectively, with 14 bases between them. The CDR3 has 13 amino acids. Looked up from germline, CDR1 is GTSNPN and CDR2 is SVGIG (reference sequence).

The chain joins TRBV7-6 to TRBJ2-1; 12 positions match TRBD2. V shed 5 bases and J 3 bases; nucleotides not matched to a gene: 2. CDR3 length: 15 amino acids. Germline values: CDR1 SGHVS, CDR2 FNYEAQ. The CDR3 is CASSQLAGGYNEQFF. In DNA, the CDR3 is TGTGCCAGCAGCCAACTAGCGGGGGGCTACAATGAGCAGTTCTTC.

The chain links TRBV25-1 to TRBJ2-7, with 11 bases aligning to TRBD2. The CDR3 sequence is 16 residues long. V lost 4 bases, J lost 4 bases, and 9 bases stayed unmatched. Germline V gives CDR1 MGHDK, CDR2 SYGVNS. The CDR3, as DNA: TGTGCCAGCAGTGCCCGGACTAGCGGGTCGTTATACGAGCAGTACTTC. Encoded protein: CASSARTSGSLYEQYF.

The genes are TRBV6-5 and TRBJ1-1; 7 nucleotides line up with TRBD1. CDR1 MNHEY and CDR2 SVGAGI come from the germline V gene. There are 12 residues in the CDR3. V lost 4 bases, J lost 6 bases, and 2 bases stayed unmatched. For the CDR3, the DNA is TGTGCCAGCAGTTTCACAGGGGCTGAAGCTTTCTTT. Translating it yields CASSFTGAEAFF.

V is TRBV21-1 and J is TRBJ2-1. TRBV21-1 is marked as a pseudogene. The CDR3 extends over 11 amino acids. CDR3 amino acids: CASSSNNEQFF. Here the CDR3 DNA reads TGTGCCAGCAGCAGCAACAATGAGCAGTTCTTC.

The rearrangement uses TRBV7-2 and TRBJ2-1; no clear D gene. The length of the CDR3 is 17 residues. Germline values: CDR1 SGHTA, CDR2 FQGNSA. V lost 0 bases and J lost 0, with 12 bases in between. The CDR3 here is CASSLASGKSSYNEQFF. CDR3 coding DNA: TGTGCCAGCAGCTTAGCGTCAGGCAAGAGCTCCTACAATGAGCAGTTCTTC.

This chain links TRBV3-1 (or the pseudogene TRBV3-2) with TRBJ2-5, with TRBD2 matching 7 bases. The CDR3 loop spans 16 amino acids. Germline assignment: CDR1 LGHDT and CDR2 YNNKEL (reference sequence). V lost 3 bases to trimming and J lost 0 bases; unmatched junction nucleotides: 7. CDR3: CASSHAWGGYQETQYF. The DNA for the CDR3 is TGTGCCAGCAGCCATGCATGGGGGGGGTACCAAGAGACCCAGTACTTC.

The rearrangement uses TRBV15 and TRBJ1-3; no clear D gene. V lost 0 bases, J lost 2 bases, and 11 bases lay in between. Germline loops: CDR1 LNHNV, CDR2 YYDKDF (reference sequence). The CDR3 spans 16 residues. The CDR3 sequence: CATSRDQRSPGNTIYF. The CDR3 DNA sequence: TGTGCCACCAGCAGAGATCAGAGGTCTCCTGGAAACACCATATATTTT.

The CDR3 loop reads CASSPSSLRPYEQYF. The CDR3 bases are TGTGCCAGCTCACCTTCGAGTCTTCGACCCTACGAGCAGTACTTC. This rearrangement joins TRBV18 to TRBJ2-7; D not resolved. In germline, CDR1 is KGHSH, CDR2 LQKENI. V lost 3 bases and J 2 bases, leaving 14 bases between the germline ends. This CDR3 has 15 amino acids.

This rearrangement joins TRBV4-3 to TRBJ2-2, with a possible D match to TRBD2 (7 bases). The V gene lost 8 bases and the J gene lost 1 base, with 17 bases spanning the gap. CDR3 size: 16 residues. The germline gives CDR1 LGHNA, CDR2 YSLEER. This chain's CDR3 is CASSRGAGENTGELFF. The CDR3 DNA follows: TGCGCCAGCTCCCGGGGGGCGGGGGAGAACACCGGGGAGCTGTTTTTT.

V and J are TRBV4-3 and TRBJ1-4; D unresolved. Germline V gene lookup returns CDR1 LGHNA and CDR2 YSLEER. V lost 0 bases and J 12 bases, leaving 17 bases between the germline ends. The CDR3 runs to 15 residues. The CDR3 loop reads CASSQDEDPYAELFF. The CDR3 coding sequence is TGCGCCAGCAGCCAAGATGAAGACCCGTATGCGGAACTGTTTTTT.

Worth noting for this clone: Other DNA sequences from this sample encode an identical CDR3 as well. The rearrangement uses TRBV5-4 and TRBJ1-4, with D unclear. The CDR3 has 16 amino acids. Trimming removed 2 bases from V and 3 bases from J, with 14 bases in between. Germline V lookup: CDR1 SGHNT, CDR2 YYREEE (reference sequence). CDR3: CASSFWNEEPNEKLFF. Here the CDR3 DNA reads TGTGCCAGCAGCTTTTGGAATGAGGAGCCTAATGAAAAACTGTTTTTT.

The CDR3 bases are TGTGCCAGCAGCTTAGAGGGATTTTACGGGCACACTGAAGCTTTCTTT. Translated, it gives CASSLEGFYGHTEAFF. The chain links TRBV7-2 to TRBJ1-1; D is unresolved. From germline, CDR1 is SGHTA and CDR2 FQGNSA. This CDR3 has 16 residues. V was shortened by 1 base and J by 3 bases, with 15 bases between the two germline ends.